Each of the 21 T cell receptor beta chains below was sequenced from the same sample in a study of shared clonotypes between healthy human individuals. TCRdb's copy holds only in-frame clones and misses some; the assay was immunoSEQ multiplex PCR. Among about 380,000 clones, just over 95% were seen once, and the ten largest hold 0.32%. The sample was memory CD8+ T cells sorted from blood. The subset: CD45RO+ cells pooled with CCR7-negative TemRA cells. The receptor source for this set is a man in his thirties or forties in good health.

This chain uses TRBV7-9 with TRBJ1-2, with 8 bases fitting TRBD1. The CDR3 has 15 residues. The J segment lost 8 bases and the V segment lost 0 bases, leaving 8 bases of the junction unmatched. In germline, CDR1 is SEHNR, CDR2 FQNEAQ (reference sequence). Here the CDR3 reads CASSLAVGQGGGYTF. As DNA, the CDR3 is TGTGCCAGCAGCTTAGCGGTCGGACAGGGAGGCGGCTACACCTTC.

The chain employs TRBV25-1 and TRBJ2-7, with D perhaps being TRBD1 or TRBD2 (5 bases each). The V end was cut by 8 bases, the J end by 4 bases, with 15 bases between. CDR1 is MGHDK and CDR2 is SYGVNS in the germline V gene. The CDR3 extends over 13 amino acids. CDR3 region: CASRDPGEYEQYF. CDR3 bases: TGTGCCAGCCGGGACCCTGGGGAGTACGAGCAGTACTTC.

This chain links TRBV2 with TRBJ2-7, with 7 bases lining up with TRBD1. Germline lookup yields CDR1 SNHLY and CDR2 FYNNEI. The length of the CDR3 is 13 residues. V dropped 6 bases and J dropped 2; count of bases not matched to a gene: 4. The CDR3 sequence: CASSTGTAYEQYF. As DNA, the CDR3 is TGTGCCAGCAGCACCGGGACAGCCTACGAGCAGTACTTC.

The chain joins TRBV9 to TRBJ1-1; 10 nucleotides agree with TRBD1. The CDR3 sequence is 15 residues long. Germline V gene lookup returns CDR1 SGDLS and CDR2 YYNGEE. V was clipped by 3 bases and J by 1 base; unmatched bases: 3. CDR3 nucleotide sequence: TGTGCCAGCAGCGAAAGACAGGGGGCGAACACTGAAGCTTTCTTT. Its translation is CASSERQGANTEAFF.

The DNA for the CDR3 is TGTGCCAGCAGTTTCGGGGACCCCTACGAGACCCAGTACTTC. Translation gives CASSFGDPYETQYF. The chain couples TRBV27 to TRBJ2-5; D assignment may be TRBD1 or TRBD2 (5 bases each). The CDR3 consists of 14 residues. CDR1 and CDR2 from the germline V gene are MNHEY and SMNVEV (reference sequence). Trimming left V 3 bases short and J 5 bases short, with 13 bases between.

The genes are TRBV27 and TRBJ1-2; 8 bases match TRBD1. V lost 5 bases to trimming and J lost 0 bases; unmatched junction nucleotides: 5. Germline CDR1 and CDR2: MNHEY and SMNVEV (reference sequence). CDR3 length equals 15 residues. The CDR3 DNA reads TGTGCCAGCAGTATACCGACAGGGGCTAACTATGGCTACACCTTC. Its translation: CASSIPTGANYGYTF.

The chain combines TRBV5-8 with TRBJ2-1; 13 bases are shared with TRBD2. There are 16 residues in the CDR3. V was pared by 4 bases and J by 7 bases, with 8 bases of the junction left unmatched. The V gene's germline CDR1 is SGHTS and CDR2 YDEGEE. This chain's CDR3 is CASSKTGLAGVNEQFF. The DNA of the CDR3 is TGTGCCAGCAGCAAAACCGGACTAGCGGGAGTAAATGAGCAGTTCTTC.

V gene TRBV2 combines with J gene TRBJ2-1; 14 bases agree with TRBD2. CDR1 and CDR2 from the germline V gene are SNHLY and FYNNEI. With V trimmed by 4 bases and J by 12 bases, 2 bases remained unmatched. The CDR3 has 13 amino acids. The CDR3 spells CASSGLAGGPQFF. The CDR3 DNA reads TGTGCCAGCAGTGGACTAGCGGGAGGGCCGCAGTTCTTC.

The rearrangement links TRBV28 to TRBJ1-3; D uncertain. The length of the CDR3 is 15 residues. Looked up from germline, CDR1 is MDHEN and CDR2 is SYDVKM. Trimming shortened V by 1 base and J by 0 bases, and 7 bases separated the two germline ends. CDR3 residues: CASSLFRYSGNTIYF. As DNA, the CDR3 is TGTGCCAGCAGTTTATTCCGGTACTCTGGAAACACCATATATTTT.

V gene TRBV19 combines with J gene TRBJ2-5; D may match TRBD1 or TRBD2 (6 bases each). The CDR3 covers 13 residues. Trimming pared 4 bases from V and 4 bases from J, leaving 10 bases between. Per the germline V gene, CDR1 is LNHDA and CDR2 is SQIVND (reference sequence). The CDR3 DNA follows: TGTGCCAGTAGTAAACAGGGAGGAGAGACCCAGTACTTC. This gives the protein CASSKQGGETQYF.

This chain links TRBV18 with TRBJ2-5; D is ambiguous. The CDR3 consists of 11 residues. V shed 2 bases and J shed 5 bases, with 3 bases lying between them. Germline CDR1 is KGHSH and CDR2 is LQKENI. The CDR3 DNA follows: TGTGCCAGCTCACCATCGGAGACCCAGTACTTC. This sequence encodes CASSPSETQYF.

The chain combines TRBV7-9 with TRBJ1-4; D not resolved. The CDR3 has 14 residues. Germline values: CDR1 SEHNR, CDR2 FQNEAQ (reference sequence). Trimming stripped 2 bases from V and 3 bases from J, with 7 bases between. CDR3 sequence: CASSLSWSNEKLFF. The CDR3 DNA is TGTGCCAGCAGCTTATCATGGTCTAATGAAAAACTGTTTTTT.

The chain combines TRBV15 with TRBJ2-3; D remains unclear. V was shortened by 1 base and J by 3 bases, with 11 bases between the two germline ends. The CDR3 consists of 15 residues. Germline V gene sequence: CDR1 LNHNV, CDR2 YYDKDF (reference sequence). CDR3 coding DNA: TGTGCCACCAGCAGAGCGGTCACGCGTACAGATACGCAGTATTTT. Amino acid sequence: CATSRAVTRTDTQYF.

V and J are TRBV5-6 and TRBJ2-1; 11 nucleotides align to TRBD2. This CDR3 has 15 residues. J gave up 6 bases and V 5 bases, and 7 bases lay outside the gene matches. CDR1 and CDR2 from the germline V gene are SGHDT and YYEEEE. In DNA, the CDR3 is TGTGCCAGCAGACTACCTGGACTAGCGGGCAATGAGCAGTTCTTC. This encodes CASRLPGLAGNEQFF.

The chain is built from TRBV9 and TRBJ1-2; 7 bases map to TRBD1. Germline V gene sequence: CDR1 SGDLS, CDR2 YYNGEE. This CDR3 region has 15 residues. V was pared by 3 bases and J by 4 bases, with 9 bases of the junction left unmatched. CDR3 residues: CASSAQLRGPYGYTF. The DNA for the CDR3 is TGTGCCAGCAGCGCACAACTTAGGGGGCCCTATGGCTACACCTTC.

The rearrangement uses TRBV5-5 and TRBJ2-1; D is perhaps TRBD1 (5 bases). There are 13 residues in the CDR3. Germline V gives CDR1 SGHKS, CDR2 YYEKEE (reference sequence). Trimming left V 0 bases short and J 6 bases short, with 7 bases between. The CDR3 bases are TGTGCCAGCAGCTTGGAAGACAGCAATGAGCAGTTCTTC. This sequence encodes CASSLEDSNEQFF.

The chain recombines TRBV2 with TRBJ2-5, with D hard to call. Germline CDR1 and CDR2: SNHLY and FYNNEI. The V and J ends lost 4 bases and 4 bases respectively, with 10 bases between them. The CDR3 spans 13 residues. CDR3 in amino acids: CASSVLVSETQYF. Written as DNA, the CDR3 is TGTGCCAGCAGTGTGCTGGTTTCAGAGACCCAGTACTTC.

The chain has TRBV5-1 and TRBJ1-3; D is unresolved. The CDR3 consists of 17 residues. Germline-derived CDR1 and CDR2 are SGHRS and YFSETQ. V was trimmed by 4 bases and J by 0 bases, leaving 17 bases between them. The CDR3 sequence: CASSMSPSAFSGNTIYF. The CDR3 region has the DNA TGCGCCAGCAGCATGTCCCCTTCAGCTTTCTCTGGAAACACCATATATTTT.

The chain has TRBV5-6 and TRBJ1-1; D not certain. This CDR3 spans 13 amino acids. V lost 1 base to trimming and J lost 4 bases, with 8 bases between them. The germline gives CDR1 SGHDT, CDR2 YYEEEE. Here the CDR3 DNA reads TGTGCCAGCAGCTTGATTGATGCCACTGAAGCTTTCTTT. This encodes CASSLIDATEAFF.

The chain links TRBV5-5 to TRBJ2-3; 9 bases are a match to TRBD1. Trimming cost V 4 bases and J 2 bases; bases outside gene matches: 11. From germline, CDR1 is SGHKS and CDR2 YYEKEE (reference sequence). This CDR3 contains 17 residues. The CDR3 DNA follows: TGTGCCAGCAGCCAACGTCCCGGGACAGGGAACACAGATACGCAGTATTTT. Its translation: CASSQRPGTGNTDTQYF. The entire variable domain, with the rest obtained from reference TRBV5-5 and TRBJ2-3, is as follows: DAGVTQSPTHLIKTRGQQVTLRCSPISGHKSVSWYQQVLGQGPQFIFQYYEKEERGRGNFPDRFSARQFPNYSSELNVNALLLGDSALYLCASSQRPGTGNTDTQYFGPGTRLTVL.

The chain uses TRBV7-2 and TRBJ2-5; no reliable D call. The CDR3 spans 13 residues. Trimming took 7 bases from V and 4 from J, leaving 13 bases between them. Germline V gene lookup returns CDR1 SGHTA and CDR2 FQGNSA. The CDR3 DNA reads TGTGCCAGCACCAAATCCACCGTAGAGACCCAGTACTTC. It encodes CASTKSTVETQYF.